The clone carrying this TCR beta chain has just a few counts. Its cognate antigen is unknown. These data originate in a study of blood T cells in healthy people across ages. Sample-barcoded 5' priming and a J-beta primer mix drove a second PCR of about 6 to 11 cycles. TCRdb reprocessed the 5' RACE reads via MiXCR and lists one record per CDR3 protein. The sample carries 870,000 or so distinct CDR3 sequences, 29% recorded once. The CDR3 covers 15 residues. Trimming took 7 bases from V and 1 from J; bases not matched to a gene: 9. Overall study results and limits: There was no known CMV status for donors, so expanded clonotype changes were possibly confounded.

The specimen sequenced was blood. The clonotype comes from an elderly woman in good health. V is TRBV12-3 or TRBV12-4 and J is TRBJ1-1; 7 nucleotides align to TRBD1. This CDR3 reads CASTPGDRENTEAFF. CDR3 nucleotides: TGTGCCAGCACCCCGGGGGACAGAGAGAACACTGAAGCTTTCTTT.